The subject of this entry is one T cell receptor beta chain. Those who participated ranged in age from about 18 to 89 years and resided in about two dozen US areas. The source of the sample is a study of blood T cell repertoires in COVID-19. Germline assignment: CDR1 MNHEY and CDR2 SMNVEV (reference sequence). The CDR3 is made up of 13 amino acids. The trim removed 9 bases at V and 8 bases at J, leaving 9 bases unmatched. The repertoire was sequenced with immunoSEQ multiplex PCR; TCRdb's copy has only in-frame clones and lacks some. The repertoire holds roughly 200,000 clones, with approximately 90% as singletons.

The rearrangement links TRBV27 to TRBJ1-4, with 7 bases matching TRBD1. The origin of this receptor is a woman between 40 and 55 years old with acute COVID-19. The sequenced sample consisted of PBMCs or T cells enriched from blood (not recorded which). CDR3 sequence (DNA): TGTGCCAGTCGGACAGGCGCGCGGGAAAAACTGTTTTTT. This gives the protein CASRTGAREKLFF.